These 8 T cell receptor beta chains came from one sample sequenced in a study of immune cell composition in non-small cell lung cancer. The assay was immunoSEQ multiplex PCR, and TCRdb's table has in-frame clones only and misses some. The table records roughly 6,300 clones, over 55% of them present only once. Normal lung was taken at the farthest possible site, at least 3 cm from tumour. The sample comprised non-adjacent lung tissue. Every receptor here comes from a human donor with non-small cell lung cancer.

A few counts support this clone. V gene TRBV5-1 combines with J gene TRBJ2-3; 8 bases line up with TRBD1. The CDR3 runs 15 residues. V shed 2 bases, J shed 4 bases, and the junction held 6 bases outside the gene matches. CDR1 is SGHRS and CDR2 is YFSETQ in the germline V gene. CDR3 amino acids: CASSFTGGAADTQYF. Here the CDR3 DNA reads TGCGCCAGCAGCTTTACAGGGGGAGCCGCAGATACGCAGTATTTT.

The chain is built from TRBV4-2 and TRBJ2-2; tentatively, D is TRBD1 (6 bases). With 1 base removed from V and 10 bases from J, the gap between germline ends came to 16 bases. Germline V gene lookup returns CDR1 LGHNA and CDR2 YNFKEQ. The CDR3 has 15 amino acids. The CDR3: CASSQGTYRDAELFF. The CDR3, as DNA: TGTGCCAGCAGCCAAGGGACTTACAGGGACGCGGAGCTGTTTTTT.

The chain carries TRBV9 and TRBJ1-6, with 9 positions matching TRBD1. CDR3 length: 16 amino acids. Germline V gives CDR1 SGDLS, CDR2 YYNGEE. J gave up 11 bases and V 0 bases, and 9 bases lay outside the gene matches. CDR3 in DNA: TGTGCCAGCAGCGTAGGAGACAGGGGGTCAACTCCACCCCTCCACTTT. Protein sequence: CASSVGDRGSTPPLHF.

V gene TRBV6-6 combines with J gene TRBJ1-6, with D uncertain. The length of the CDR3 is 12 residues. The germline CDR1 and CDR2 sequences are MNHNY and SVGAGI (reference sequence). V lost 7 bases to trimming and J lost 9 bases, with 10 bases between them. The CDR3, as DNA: TGTGCCAGCACCGAAGGAGGTTCACCCCTCCACTTT. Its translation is CASTEGGSPLHF.

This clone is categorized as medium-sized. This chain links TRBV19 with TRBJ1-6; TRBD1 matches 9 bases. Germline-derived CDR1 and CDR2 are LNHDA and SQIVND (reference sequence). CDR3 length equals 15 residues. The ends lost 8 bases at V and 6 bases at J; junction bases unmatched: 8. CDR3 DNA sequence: TGTGCCAGTTTTGGTGGGACAGGGTTTAATTCACCCCTCCACTTT. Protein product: CASFGGTGFNSPLHF.

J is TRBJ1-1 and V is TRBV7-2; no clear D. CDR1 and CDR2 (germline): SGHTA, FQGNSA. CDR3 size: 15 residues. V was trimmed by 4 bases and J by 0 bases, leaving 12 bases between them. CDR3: CASSSYGSMNTEAFF. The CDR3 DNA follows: TGTGCCAGCAGCTCATACGGGAGCATGAACACTGAAGCTTTCTTT.

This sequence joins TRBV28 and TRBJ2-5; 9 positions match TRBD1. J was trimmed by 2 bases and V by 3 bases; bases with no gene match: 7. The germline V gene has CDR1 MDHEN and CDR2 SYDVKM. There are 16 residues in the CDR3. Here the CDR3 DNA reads TGTGCCAGCAGTTTCACAGGGGGCGCGCGGCAAGAGACCCAGTACTTC. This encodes CASSFTGGARQETQYF.

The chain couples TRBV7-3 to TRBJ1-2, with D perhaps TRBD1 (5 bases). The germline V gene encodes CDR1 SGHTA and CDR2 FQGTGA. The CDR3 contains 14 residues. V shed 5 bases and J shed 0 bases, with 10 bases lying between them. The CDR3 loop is CASSGDSTNYGYTF. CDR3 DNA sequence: TGTGCCAGCAGCGGAGACAGCACTAACTATGGCTACACCTTC.